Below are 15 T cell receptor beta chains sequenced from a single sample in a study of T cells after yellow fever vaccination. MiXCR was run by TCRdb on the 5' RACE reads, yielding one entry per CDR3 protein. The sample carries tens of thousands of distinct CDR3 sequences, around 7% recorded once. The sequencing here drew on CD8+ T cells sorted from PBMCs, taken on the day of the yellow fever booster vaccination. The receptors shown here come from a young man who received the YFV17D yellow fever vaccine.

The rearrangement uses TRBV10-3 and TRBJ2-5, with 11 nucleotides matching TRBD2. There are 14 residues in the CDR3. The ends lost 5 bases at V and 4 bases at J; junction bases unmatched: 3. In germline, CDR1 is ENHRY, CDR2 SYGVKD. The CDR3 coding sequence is TGTGCCATCAGTAAAGGACTAGCGGGAGAGACCCAGTACTTC. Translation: CAISKGLAGETQYF.

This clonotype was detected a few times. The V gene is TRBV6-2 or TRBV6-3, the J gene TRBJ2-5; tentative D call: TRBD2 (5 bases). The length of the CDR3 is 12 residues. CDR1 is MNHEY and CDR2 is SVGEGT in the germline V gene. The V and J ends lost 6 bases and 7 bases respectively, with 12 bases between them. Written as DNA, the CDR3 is TGTGCCAGCAGCTCCGGGGAGCCGACCCAGTACTTC. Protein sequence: CASSSGEPTQYF.

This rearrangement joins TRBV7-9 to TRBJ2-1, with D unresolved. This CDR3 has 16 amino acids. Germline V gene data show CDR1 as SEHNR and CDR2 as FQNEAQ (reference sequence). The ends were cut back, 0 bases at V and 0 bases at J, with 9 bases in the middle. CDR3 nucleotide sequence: TGTGCCAGCAGCTTAGCGAAAGCCTCCTCCTACAATGAGCAGTTCTTC. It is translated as CASSLAKASSYNEQFF.

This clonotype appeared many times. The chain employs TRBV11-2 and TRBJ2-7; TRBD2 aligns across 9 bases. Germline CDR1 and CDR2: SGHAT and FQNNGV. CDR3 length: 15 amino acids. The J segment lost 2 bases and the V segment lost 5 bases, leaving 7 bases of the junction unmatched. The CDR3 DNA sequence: TGTGCCAGCAGCCCCCCCTTAGCGGGAGCCTACGAGCAGTACTTC. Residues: CASSPPLAGAYEQYF.

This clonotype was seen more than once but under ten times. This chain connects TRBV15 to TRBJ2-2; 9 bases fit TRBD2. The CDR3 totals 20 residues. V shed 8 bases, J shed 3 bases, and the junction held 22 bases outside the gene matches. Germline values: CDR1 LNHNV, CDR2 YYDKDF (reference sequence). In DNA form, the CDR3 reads TGTGCCACCCGACGAGCGGGAGGAGGAGTAGTGTTTTCGTACACCGGGGAGCTGTTTTTT. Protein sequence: CATRRAGGGVVFSYTGELFF.

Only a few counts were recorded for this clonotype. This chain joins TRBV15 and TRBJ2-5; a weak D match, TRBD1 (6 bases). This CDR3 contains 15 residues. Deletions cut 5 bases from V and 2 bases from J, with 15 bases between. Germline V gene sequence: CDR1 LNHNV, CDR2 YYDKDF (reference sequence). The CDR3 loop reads CATSHLGTKQETQYF. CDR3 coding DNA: TGTGCCACCAGCCACTTGGGGACAAAACAAGAGACCCAGTACTTC.

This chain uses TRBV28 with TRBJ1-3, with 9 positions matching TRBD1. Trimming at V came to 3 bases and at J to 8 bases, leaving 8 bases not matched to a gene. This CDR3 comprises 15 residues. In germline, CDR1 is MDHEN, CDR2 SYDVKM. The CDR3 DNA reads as TGTGCCAGCAGTTTTTGGGACAGGGTCGATGACACCATATATTTT. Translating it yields CASSFWDRVDDTIYF.

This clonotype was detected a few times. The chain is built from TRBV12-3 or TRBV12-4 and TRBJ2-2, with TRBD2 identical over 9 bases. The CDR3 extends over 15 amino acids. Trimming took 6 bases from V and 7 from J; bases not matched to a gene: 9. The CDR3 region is CASSPWVAGDGELFF. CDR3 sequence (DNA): TGTGCCAGCAGCCCATGGGTAGCGGGAGACGGGGAGCTGTTTTTT.

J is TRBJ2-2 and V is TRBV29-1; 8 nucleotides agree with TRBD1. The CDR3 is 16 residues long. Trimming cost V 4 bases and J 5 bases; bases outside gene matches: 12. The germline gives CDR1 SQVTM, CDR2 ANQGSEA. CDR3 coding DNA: TGCAGCGTTGTGGCAGGGGGCGCAGAAAAGACCGGGGAGCTGTTTTTT. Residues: CSVVAGGAEKTGELFF.

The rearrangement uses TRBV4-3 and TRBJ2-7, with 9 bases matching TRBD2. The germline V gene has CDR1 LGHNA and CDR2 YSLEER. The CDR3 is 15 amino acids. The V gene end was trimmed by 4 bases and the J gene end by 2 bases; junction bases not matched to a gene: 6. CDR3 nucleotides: TGCGCCAGCAGCCCCTTTAGCGGGAGCACCTACGAGCAGTACTTC. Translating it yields CASSPFSGSTYEQYF.

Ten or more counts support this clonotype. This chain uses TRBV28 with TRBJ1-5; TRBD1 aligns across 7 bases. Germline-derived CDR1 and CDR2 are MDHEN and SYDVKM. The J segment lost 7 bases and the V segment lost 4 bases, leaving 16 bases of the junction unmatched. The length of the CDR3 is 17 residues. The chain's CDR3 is CASSYAPLTGKGQPQHF. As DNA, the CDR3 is TGTGCCAGCAGTTACGCTCCCCTGACAGGGAAGGGGCAGCCCCAGCATTTT.

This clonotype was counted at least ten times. CDR3 residues: CSAGGGLAGANVLTF. DNA for the CDR3: TGCAGTGCAGGGGGGGGCTTGGCTGGGGCCAACGTCCTGACTTTC. The V and J genes are TRBV20-1 and TRBJ2-6, with a possible D match to TRBD2 (7 bases). The V end was cut by 6 bases, the J end by 2 bases, with 14 bases between. Germline CDR1 reads DFQATT; CDR2 reads SNEGSKA (reference sequence). This CDR3 region has 15 residues.

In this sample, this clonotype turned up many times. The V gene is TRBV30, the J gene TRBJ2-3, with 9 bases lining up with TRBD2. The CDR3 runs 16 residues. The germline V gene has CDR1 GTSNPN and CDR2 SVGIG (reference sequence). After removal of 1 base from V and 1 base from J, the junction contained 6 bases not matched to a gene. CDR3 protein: CAWSGSGRGGTDTQYF. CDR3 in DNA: TGTGCCTGGAGTGGTAGCGGGAGAGGGGGCACAGATACGCAGTATTTT.

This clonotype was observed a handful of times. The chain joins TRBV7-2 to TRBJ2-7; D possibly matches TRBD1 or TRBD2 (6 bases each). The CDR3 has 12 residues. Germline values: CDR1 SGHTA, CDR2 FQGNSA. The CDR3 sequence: CASSAAPKGGYV. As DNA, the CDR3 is TGTGCCAGCAGCGCGGCCCCTAAGGGGGGATATGTC.

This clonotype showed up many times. The CDR3 here is CSVRDRVNEQFF. The DNA of the CDR3 is TGCAGCGTCCGGGACAGGGTCAATGAGCAGTTCTTC. The chain recombines TRBV29-1 with TRBJ2-1; 9 bases align to TRBD1. The CDR3 loop spans 12 amino acids. Germline V gene sequence: CDR1 SQVTM, CDR2 ANQGSEA. Trimming removed 6 bases from V and 6 bases from J; junction bases left unmatched: 3.